The rows below give T cell receptor beta chains drawn from one sample of a study of T cell clonotyping in hematopoietic cell transplantation. Clones were sequenced by immunoSEQ multiplex PCR, and TCRdb holds only the in-frame ones, with some missing. Of approximately 26,000 clones in the sample, approximately 80% are singletons; the top ten hold roughly 22%. The sequences come from peripheral blood mononuclear cells, collected before stem cell transplant. The receptors here all came from an older woman with acute myeloid leukemia. Some clones in this sample may be carry-over from other donors' samples. The CDR3 runs from the conserved cysteine through the conserved F or W. D genes are given only for firm matches. Expanded clones are given a class, and other clones once, few, many or no size at all.

j_gene: TRBJ1-2
d_gene: TRBD1
v_gene: TRBV7-2
abundance: NA
CDR3nt: TGTGCCAGCAGCTCGATTCGACAGGGGCCTTATGGCTACACCTTC
CDR3aa: CASSSIRQGPYGYTF

j_gene: TRBJ2-7
d_gene: NA
v_gene: TRBV6-5
abundance: NA
CDR3nt: TGTGCCAGCAGTTCCCTTACCGGCGGCGAGCAGTACTTC
CDR3aa: CASSSLTGGEQYF

j_gene: TRBJ1-1
d_gene: NA
v_gene: TRBV2
abundance: NA
CDR3nt: TGTGCCAGCAGGGGCCAAGGGGGGATGACTGAAGCTTTCTTT
CDR3aa: CASRGQGGMTEAFF

j_gene: TRBJ2-7
d_gene: TRBD1
v_gene: TRBV4-3
abundance: once
CDR3nt: TGCGCCAGCAGCCAAGATTCCGGGACAGGGGTTTCCTACGAGCAGTACTTC
CDR3aa: CASSQDSGTGVSYEQYF

j_gene: TRBJ1-2
d_gene: NA
v_gene: TRBV10-2
abundance: few
CDR3nt: TGCGCCAGCAGTGCCCGGCAGGGGCGGCTATTTGATGGCTACACCTTC
CDR3aa: CASSARQGRLFDGYTF

j_gene: TRBJ1-1
d_gene: NA
v_gene: TRBV7-2
abundance: NA
CDR3nt: TGTGCCAGCAGCCCTGGGCCGAACACTGAAGCTTTCTTT
CDR3aa: CASSPGPNTEAFF

j_gene: TRBJ1-2
d_gene: NA
v_gene: TRBV5-4
abundance: NA
CDR3nt: TGTGCCAGCAGCCATCAACGGGGTCCTGAGGATGGCTACACCTTC
CDR3aa: CASSHQRGPEDGYTF

j_gene: TRBJ1-2
d_gene: NA
v_gene: TRBV11-1
abundance: NA
CDR3nt: TGTGCCAGCAGCCCCCGACAGGCGACCCAAGCTAACTATGGCTACACCTTC
CDR3aa: CASSPRQATQANYGYTF

j_gene: TRBJ2-7
d_gene: NA
v_gene: TRBV28
abundance: NA
CDR3nt: TGTGCCAGCAGTTTATTTAGGAAGGGGACCTACGAGCAGTACTTC
CDR3aa: CASSLFRKGTYEQYF

j_gene: TRBJ2-6
d_gene: NA
v_gene: TRBV4-1
abundance: NA
CDR3nt: TGCGCCAGCAGCCTTATCTCTGGGGCCAACGTCCTGACTTTC
CDR3aa: CASSLISGANVLTF

j_gene: TRBJ2-7
d_gene: NA
v_gene: TRBV11-3
abundance: NA
CDR3nt: TGTGCCAGCAGCAATGGGGGCTACGAGCAGTACTTC
CDR3aa: CASSNGGYEQYF

j_gene: TRBJ2-1
d_gene: TRBD2
v_gene: TRBV29-1
abundance: NA
CDR3nt: TGCAGCGGACAAACTAGCGGGAGGGCCAATGAGCAGTTCTTC
CDR3aa: CSGQTSGRANEQFF

j_gene: TRBJ1-5
d_gene: NA
v_gene: TRBV29-1
abundance: NA
CDR3nt: TGCAGCGTTGAAGGGGGAGTGGAAGGGCAGCCCCAGCATTTT
CDR3aa: CSVEGGVEGQPQHF

j_gene: TRBJ2-2
d_gene: TRBD1
v_gene: TRBV7-3
abundance: NA
CDR3nt: TGTGCCAGCAGCTTAACGCCAATAGGACAGGGGAACACCGGGGAGCTGTTTTTT
CDR3aa: CASSLTPIGQGNTGELFF

j_gene: TRBJ1-1
d_gene: NA
v_gene: TRBV25-1
abundance: NA
CDR3nt: TGTGCCAGCAGTGCCTCCGGGAGCAAGAACACTGAAGCTTTCTTT
CDR3aa: CASSASGSKNTEAFF

j_gene: TRBJ2-2
d_gene: NA
v_gene: TRBV6-5
abundance: NA
CDR3nt: TGTGCCAGCAGTTACTTACAGGGGAACACCGGGGAGCTGTTTTTT
CDR3aa: CASSYLQGNTGELFF

j_gene: TRBJ1-4
d_gene: NA
v_gene: TRBV10-3
abundance: NA
CDR3nt: TGTGCCATCAGAAGAGGGGATTACGATGAAAAACTGTTTTTT
CDR3aa: CAIRRGDYDEKLFF

j_gene: TRBJ2-3
d_gene: TRBD1
v_gene: TRBV5-6
abundance: NA
CDR3nt: TGTGCCAGCAGCCCGAGACAGGGTAAAGATACGCAGTATTTT
CDR3aa: CASSPRQGKDTQYF

j_gene: TRBJ2-1
d_gene: NA
v_gene: TRBV19
abundance: once
CDR3nt: TGTGCCAGTAGTATCGACGGGAGTCGAAATGAGCAGTTCTTC
CDR3aa: CASSIDGSRNEQFF

j_gene: TRBJ2-7
d_gene: NA
v_gene: TRBV6-1
abundance: NA
CDR3nt: TGTGCCAGCAGTAGTATTTACGAGCAGTACTTC
CDR3aa: CASSSIYEQYF

j_gene: TRBJ1-5
d_gene: NA
v_gene: TRBV19
abundance: few
CDR3nt: TGTGCCAGTAGTATATGGTCTAGCAATCAGCCCCAGCATTTT
CDR3aa: CASSIWSSNQPQHF

j_gene: TRBJ2-3
d_gene: TRBD2
v_gene: TRBV19
abundance: NA
CDR3nt: TGTGCCAGTAGTATGAGCGGGGCGCTCACAGATACGCAGTATTTT
CDR3aa: CASSMSGALTDTQYF

j_gene: TRBJ1-2
d_gene: NA
v_gene: TRBV7-8
abundance: once
CDR3nt: TGTGCCAGCAGCTTAGGGGGAAACTATGGCTACACCTTC
CDR3aa: CASSLGGNYGYTF

j_gene: TRBJ1-4
d_gene: NA
v_gene: TRBV5-8
abundance: NA
CDR3nt: TGTGCCAGCAGGCATGGACAGTCGGGAGAAAAACTGTTTTTT
CDR3aa: CASRHGQSGEKLFF

j_gene: TRBJ1-1
d_gene: TRBD1
v_gene: TRBV2
abundance: NA
CDR3nt: TGTGCCAGCATTCCCAGGGGGGTCGCTGAAGCTTTCTTT
CDR3aa: CASIPRGVAEAFF

j_gene: TRBJ2-1
d_gene: NA
v_gene: TRBV4-3
abundance: NA
CDR3nt: TGCGCCAGCAGCCCCCGTCCGCAGGGCTCCTACAATGAGCAGTTCTTC
CDR3aa: CASSPRPQGSYNEQFF

j_gene: TRBJ1-3
d_gene: TRBD1
v_gene: TRBV6-6
abundance: NA
CDR3nt: TGTGCCAGCAGTCTATCGGACAGGGTCTCTGGAAACACCATATATTTT
CDR3aa: CASSLSDRVSGNTIYF